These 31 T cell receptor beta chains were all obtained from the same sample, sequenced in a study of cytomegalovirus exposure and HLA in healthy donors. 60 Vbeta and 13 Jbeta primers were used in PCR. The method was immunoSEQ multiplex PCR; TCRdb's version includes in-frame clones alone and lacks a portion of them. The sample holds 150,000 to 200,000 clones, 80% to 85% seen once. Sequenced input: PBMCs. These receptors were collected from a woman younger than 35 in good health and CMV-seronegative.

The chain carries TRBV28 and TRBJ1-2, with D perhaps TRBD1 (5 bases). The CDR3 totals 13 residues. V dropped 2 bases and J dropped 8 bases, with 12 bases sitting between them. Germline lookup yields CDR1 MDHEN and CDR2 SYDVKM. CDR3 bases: TGTGCCAGCAGTTTAAGCAGGGTCTGGGGCTACACCTTC. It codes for CASSLSRVWGYTF.

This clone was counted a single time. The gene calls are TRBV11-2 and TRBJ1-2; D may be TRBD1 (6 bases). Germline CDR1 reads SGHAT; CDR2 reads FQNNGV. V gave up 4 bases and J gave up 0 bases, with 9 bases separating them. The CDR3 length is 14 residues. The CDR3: CASSWTESNYGYTF. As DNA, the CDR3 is TGTGCCAGCAGCTGGACAGAATCTAACTATGGCTACACCTTC. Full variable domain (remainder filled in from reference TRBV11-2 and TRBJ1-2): EAGVAQSPRYKIIEKRQSVAFWCNPISGHATLYWYQQILGQGPKLLIQFQNNGVVDDSQLPKDRFSAERLKGVDSTLKIQPAKLEDSAVYLCASSWTESNYGYTFGSGTRLTVV.

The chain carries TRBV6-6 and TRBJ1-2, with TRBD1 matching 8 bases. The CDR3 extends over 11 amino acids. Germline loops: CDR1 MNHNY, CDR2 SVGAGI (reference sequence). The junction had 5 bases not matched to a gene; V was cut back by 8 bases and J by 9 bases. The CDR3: CASGQGESYTF. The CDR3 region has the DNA TGTGCCAGCGGACAGGGTGAGAGCTACACCTTC.

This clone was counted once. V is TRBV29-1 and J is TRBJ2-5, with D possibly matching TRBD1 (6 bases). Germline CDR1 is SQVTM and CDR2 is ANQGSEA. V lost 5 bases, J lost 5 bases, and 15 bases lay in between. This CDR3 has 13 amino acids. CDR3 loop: CSVSDRMGETQYF. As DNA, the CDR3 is TGCAGCGTTTCCGACAGGATGGGGGAGACCCAGTACTTC.

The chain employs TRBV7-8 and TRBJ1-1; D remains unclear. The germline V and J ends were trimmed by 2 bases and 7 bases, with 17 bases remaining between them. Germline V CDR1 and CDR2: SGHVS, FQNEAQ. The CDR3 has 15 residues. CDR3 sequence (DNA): TGTGCCAGCAGCTTACGAGGGAAGGGTGTCCATGAAGCTTTCTTT. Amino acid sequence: CASSLRGKGVHEAFF.

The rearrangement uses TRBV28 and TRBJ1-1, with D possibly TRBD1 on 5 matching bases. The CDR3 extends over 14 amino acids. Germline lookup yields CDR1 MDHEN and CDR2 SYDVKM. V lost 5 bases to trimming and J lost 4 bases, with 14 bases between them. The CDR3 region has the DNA TGTGCCAGCAGTGGGGGGAGGGGTCTCACTGAAGCTTTCTTT. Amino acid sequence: CASSGGRGLTEAFF.

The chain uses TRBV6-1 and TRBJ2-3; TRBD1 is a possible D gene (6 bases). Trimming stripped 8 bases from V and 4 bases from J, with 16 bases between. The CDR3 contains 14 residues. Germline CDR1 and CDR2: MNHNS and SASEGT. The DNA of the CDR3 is TGTGCCAGCGGGTCCAGGGGCGCGGCAGATACGCAGTATTTT. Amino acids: CASGSRGAADTQYF.

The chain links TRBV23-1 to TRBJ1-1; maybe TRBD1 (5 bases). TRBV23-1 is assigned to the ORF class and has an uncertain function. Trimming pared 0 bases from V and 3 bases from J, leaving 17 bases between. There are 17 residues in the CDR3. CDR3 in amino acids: CASSQSEGAGQDTEAFF. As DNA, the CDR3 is TGCGCCAGCAGTCAATCGGAAGGGGCAGGGCAGGACACTGAAGCTTTCTTT.

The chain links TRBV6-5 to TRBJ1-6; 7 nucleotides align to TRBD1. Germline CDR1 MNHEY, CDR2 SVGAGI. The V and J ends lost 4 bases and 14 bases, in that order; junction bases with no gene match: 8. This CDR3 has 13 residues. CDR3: CASSLGQSGALHF. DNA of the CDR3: TGTGCCAGCAGTTTGGGACAGTCCGGGGCCCTCCACTTT.

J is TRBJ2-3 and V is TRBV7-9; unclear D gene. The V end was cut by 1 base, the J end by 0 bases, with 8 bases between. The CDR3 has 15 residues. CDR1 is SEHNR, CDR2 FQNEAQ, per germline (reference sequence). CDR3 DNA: TGTGCCAGCAGCTTAGGGGTGGGCAGCACAGATACGCAGTATTTT. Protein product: CASSLGVGSTDTQYF.

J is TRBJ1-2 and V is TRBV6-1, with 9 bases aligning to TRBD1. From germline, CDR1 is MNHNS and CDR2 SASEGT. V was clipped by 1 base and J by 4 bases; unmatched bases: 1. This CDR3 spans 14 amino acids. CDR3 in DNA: TGTGCCAGCAGTGAAGTGACAGGGGGCTATGGCTACACCTTC. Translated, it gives CASSEVTGGYGYTF.

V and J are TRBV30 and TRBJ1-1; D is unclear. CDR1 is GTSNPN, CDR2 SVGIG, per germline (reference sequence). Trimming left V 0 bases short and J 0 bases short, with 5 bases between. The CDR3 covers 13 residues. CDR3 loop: CAWSVLLNTEAFF. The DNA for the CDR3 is TGTGCCTGGAGTGTACTGCTGAACACTGAAGCTTTCTTT.

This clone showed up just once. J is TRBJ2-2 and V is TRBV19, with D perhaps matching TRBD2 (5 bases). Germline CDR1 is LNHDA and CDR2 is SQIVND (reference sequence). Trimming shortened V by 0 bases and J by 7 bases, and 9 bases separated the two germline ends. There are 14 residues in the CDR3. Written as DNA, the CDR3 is TGTGCCAGTAGTATAGATGGGAGATACGGGGAGCTGTTTTTT. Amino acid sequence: CASSIDGRYGELFF.

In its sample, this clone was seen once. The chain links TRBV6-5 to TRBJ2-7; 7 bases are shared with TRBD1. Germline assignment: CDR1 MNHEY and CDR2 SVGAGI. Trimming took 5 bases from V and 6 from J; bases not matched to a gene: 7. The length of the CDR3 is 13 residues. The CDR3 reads CASSRPPGGEQYF. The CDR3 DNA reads TGTGCCAGCAGTCGCCCGCCAGGGGGCGAGCAGTACTTC.

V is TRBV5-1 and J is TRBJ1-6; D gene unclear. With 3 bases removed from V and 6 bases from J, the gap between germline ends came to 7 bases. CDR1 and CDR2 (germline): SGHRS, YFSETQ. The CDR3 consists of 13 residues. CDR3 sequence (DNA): TGCGCCAGCAGCTCGGAGATTAATTCACCCCTCCACTTT. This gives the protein CASSSEINSPLHF.

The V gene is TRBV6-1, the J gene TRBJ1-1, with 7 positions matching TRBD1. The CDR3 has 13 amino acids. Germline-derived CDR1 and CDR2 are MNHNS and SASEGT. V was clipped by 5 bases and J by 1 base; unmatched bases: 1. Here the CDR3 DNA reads TGTGCCAGCAGTACAGGGGAGAACACTGAAGCTTTCTTT. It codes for CASSTGENTEAFF.

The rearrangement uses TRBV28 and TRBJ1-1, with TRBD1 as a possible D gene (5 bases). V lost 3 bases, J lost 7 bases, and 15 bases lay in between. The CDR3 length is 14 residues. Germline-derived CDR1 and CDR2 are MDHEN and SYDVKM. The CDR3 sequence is CASSLSGRGSEAFF. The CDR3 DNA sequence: TGTGCCAGCAGTTTGTCAGGGAGGGGCAGTGAAGCTTTCTTT.

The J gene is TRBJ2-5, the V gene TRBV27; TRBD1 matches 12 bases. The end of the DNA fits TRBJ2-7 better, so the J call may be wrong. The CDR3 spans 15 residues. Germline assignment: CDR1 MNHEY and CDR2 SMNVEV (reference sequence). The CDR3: CASKQGTGGFYEQYF. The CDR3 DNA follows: TGTGCCAGCAAGCAGGGGACAGGGGGCTTCTACGAGCAGTACTTC.

The CDR3 loop is CASSRGQANEKLFF. The CDR3 DNA reads TGCGCCAGCAGCCGCGGACAGGCGAATGAAAAACTGTTTTTT. The chain joins TRBV5-1 to TRBJ1-4, with TRBD1 matching over 7 bases. V lost 4 bases and J lost 5; bases outside the gene matches: 5. CDR1 is SGHRS, CDR2 YFSETQ, per germline. This CDR3 is 14 amino acids long.

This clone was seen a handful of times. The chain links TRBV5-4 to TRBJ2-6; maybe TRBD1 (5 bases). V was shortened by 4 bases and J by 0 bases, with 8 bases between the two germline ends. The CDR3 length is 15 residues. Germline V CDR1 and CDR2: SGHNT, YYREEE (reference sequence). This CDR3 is CASSPTASGANVLTF. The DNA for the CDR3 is TGTGCCAGCAGCCCGACAGCCTCTGGGGCCAACGTCCTGACTTTC.

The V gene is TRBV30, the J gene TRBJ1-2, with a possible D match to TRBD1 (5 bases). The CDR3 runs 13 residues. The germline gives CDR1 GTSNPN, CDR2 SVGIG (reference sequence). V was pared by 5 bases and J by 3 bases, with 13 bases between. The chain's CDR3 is CAWASQGDYGYTF. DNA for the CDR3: TGTGCCTGGGCCTCACAAGGGGACTATGGCTACACCTTC.

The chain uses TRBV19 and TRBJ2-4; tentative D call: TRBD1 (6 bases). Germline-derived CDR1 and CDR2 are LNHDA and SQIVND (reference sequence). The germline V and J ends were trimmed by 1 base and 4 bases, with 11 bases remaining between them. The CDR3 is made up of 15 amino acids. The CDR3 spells CASSIVGQGKNIQYF. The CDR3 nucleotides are TGTGCCAGTAGTATAGTTGGGCAGGGGAAAAACATTCAGTACTTC.

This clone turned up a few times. The CDR3 sequence: CASSEVAGSTDTQYF. For the CDR3, the DNA is TGTGCCAGCAGTGAAGTAGCGGGTAGCACAGATACGCAGTATTTT. This sequence joins TRBV6-1 and TRBJ2-3; 7 positions match TRBD2. V dropped 1 base and J dropped 0; count of bases not matched to a gene: 1. Germline assignment: CDR1 MNHNS and CDR2 SASEGT. This CDR3 contains 15 residues.

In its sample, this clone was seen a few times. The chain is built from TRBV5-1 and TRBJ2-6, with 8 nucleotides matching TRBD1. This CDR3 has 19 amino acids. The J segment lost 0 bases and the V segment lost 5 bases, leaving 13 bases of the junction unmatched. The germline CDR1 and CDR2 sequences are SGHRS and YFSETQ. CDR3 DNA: TGCGCCAGCAGGGCACCCGGACAGGGCTTATACTCTGGGGCCAACGTCCTGACTTTC. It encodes CASRAPGQGLYSGANVLTF.

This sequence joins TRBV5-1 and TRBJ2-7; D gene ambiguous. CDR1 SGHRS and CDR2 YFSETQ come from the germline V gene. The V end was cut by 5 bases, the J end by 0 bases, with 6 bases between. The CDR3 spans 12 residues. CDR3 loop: CASSVSSYEQYF. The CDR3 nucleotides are TGCGCCAGCAGTGTGAGCTCCTACGAGCAGTACTTC.

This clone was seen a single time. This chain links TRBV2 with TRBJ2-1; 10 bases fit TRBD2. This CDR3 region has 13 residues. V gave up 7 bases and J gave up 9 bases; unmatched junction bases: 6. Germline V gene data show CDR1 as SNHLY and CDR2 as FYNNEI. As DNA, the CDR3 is TGTGCCAGCACCCTAGGACTAGCGGTTGAGCAGTTCTTC. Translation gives CASTLGLAVEQFF.

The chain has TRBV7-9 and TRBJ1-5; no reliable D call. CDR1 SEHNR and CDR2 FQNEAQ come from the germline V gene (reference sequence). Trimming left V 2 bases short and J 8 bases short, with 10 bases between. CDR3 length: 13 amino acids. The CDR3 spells CASSLSDFEPQHF. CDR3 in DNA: TGTGCCAGCAGCTTATCTGACTTCGAGCCCCAGCATTTT.

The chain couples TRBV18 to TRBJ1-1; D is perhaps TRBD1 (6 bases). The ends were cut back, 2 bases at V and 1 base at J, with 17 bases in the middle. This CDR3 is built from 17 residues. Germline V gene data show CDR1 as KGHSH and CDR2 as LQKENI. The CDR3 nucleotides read TGTGCCAGCTCACCAAGAACACAGGGACTAACGAACACTGAAGCTTTCTTT. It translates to CASSPRTQGLTNTEAFF.

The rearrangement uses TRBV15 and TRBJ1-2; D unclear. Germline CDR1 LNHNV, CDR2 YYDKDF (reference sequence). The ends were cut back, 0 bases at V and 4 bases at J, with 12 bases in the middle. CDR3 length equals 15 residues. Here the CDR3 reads CATSRDLRSFYGYTF. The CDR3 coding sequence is TGTGCCACCAGCAGAGATCTACGGTCTTTCTATGGCTACACCTTC. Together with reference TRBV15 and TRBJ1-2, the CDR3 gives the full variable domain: DAMVIQNPRYQVTQFGKPVTLSCSQTLNHNVMYWYQQKSSQAPKLLFHYYDKDFNNEADTPDNFQSRRPNTSFCFLDIRSPGLGDTAMYLCATSRDLRSFYGYTFGSGTRLTVV.

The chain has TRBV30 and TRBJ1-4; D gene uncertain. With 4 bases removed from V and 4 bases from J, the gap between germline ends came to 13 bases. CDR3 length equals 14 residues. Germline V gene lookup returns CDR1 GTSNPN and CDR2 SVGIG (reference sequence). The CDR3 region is CAWTQGGSNEKLFF. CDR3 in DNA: TGTGCCTGGACCCAAGGCGGCAGTAATGAAAAACTGTTTTTT.

The CDR3 spells CASSAHAGNSYNEQFF. CDR3 nucleotides: TGTGCCAGCAGCGCCCACGCGGGGAACTCCTACAATGAGCAGTTCTTC. The rearrangement joins TRBV27 to TRBJ2-1, with D possibly matching TRBD2 (6 bases). This CDR3 contains 16 residues. V lost 6 bases and J 0 bases, leaving 15 bases between the germline ends. Germline V CDR1 and CDR2: MNHEY, SMNVEV (reference sequence).